These 19 T cell receptor beta chains came from one sample sequenced in a study of T cell responses to AZD1222 COVID-19 vaccine. The table came from immunoSEQ multiplex PCR; TCRdb's copy has only in-frame clones and leaves some out. The sample has around 200,000 clones; approximately 94% are singletons. The sample here was peripheral blood, taken 28 days after the second AZD1222 dose. The receptors were gathered from an adult who received the AZD1222 COVID-19 vaccine.

The chain joins TRBV6-1 to TRBJ2-7, with TRBD2 matching over 7 bases. The germline CDR1 and CDR2 sequences are MNHNS and SASEGT. This CDR3 is built from 15 residues. The V and J ends lost 3 bases and 4 bases, in that order; junction bases with no gene match: 9. The CDR3 loop reads CASSDAGLGWYEQYF. Here the CDR3 DNA reads TGTGCCAGCAGTGATGCCGGACTAGGATGGTACGAGCAGTACTTC.

This clone was recorded once. V and J are TRBV7-3 and TRBJ2-7, with no clear D. The germline V gene encodes CDR1 SGHTA and CDR2 FQGTGA. V lost 5 bases, J lost 3 bases, and 11 bases lay in between. CDR3 size: 13 residues. The CDR3: CASSPARFYEQYF. In nucleotides, the CDR3 is TGTGCCAGCAGCCCCGCGCGTTTCTACGAGCAGTACTTC. Looking up the rest from reference TRBV7-3 and TRBJ2-7 gives the full variable domain: GAGVSQTPSNKVTEKGKYVELRCDPISGHTALYWYRQSLGQGPEFLIYFQGTGAADDSGLPNDRFFAVRPEGSVSTLKIQRTERGDSAVYLCASSPARFYEQYFGPGTRLTVT.

This clone was counted a single time. The chain is built from TRBV19 and TRBJ2-1; 7 bases line up with TRBD2. Germline V gene lookup returns CDR1 LNHDA and CDR2 SQIVND (reference sequence). This CDR3 has 15 amino acids. V lost 5 bases to trimming and J lost 5 bases; unmatched junction nucleotides: 9. The CDR3 is CASSARSGNDNEQFF. The CDR3 DNA follows: TGTGCCAGTAGTGCCCGGAGCGGGAATGACAATGAGCAGTTCTTC.

The chain employs TRBV11-2 and TRBJ1-1, with 9 positions matching TRBD1. CDR1 is SGHAT, CDR2 FQNNGV, per germline. This CDR3 region has 16 residues. Germline trimming cut 1 base from V and 0 bases from J; bases unmatched to any gene: 3. As DNA, the CDR3 is TGTGCCAGCAGCTTAGGACAGGGGGTCTTGAACACTGAAGCTTTCTTT. It specifies CASSLGQGVLNTEAFF.

V gene TRBV24-1 combines with J gene TRBJ2-1; 14 nucleotides agree with TRBD2. Trimming took 7 bases from V and 3 from J; bases not matched to a gene: 1. The CDR3 has 15 residues. In germline, CDR1 is KGHDR, CDR2 SFDVKD. CDR3 amino acids: CATSGTSGGYNEQFF. In nucleotides, the CDR3 is TGTGCCACCAGCGGGACTAGCGGGGGCTACAATGAGCAGTTCTTC.

The rearrangement joins TRBV27 to TRBJ1-1; tentatively, D is TRBD1 (6 bases). Per germline, CDR1 MNHEY and CDR2 SMNVEV (reference sequence). The CDR3 spans 14 residues. Trimming removed 3 bases from V and 3 bases from J, with 11 bases in between. CDR3 sequence (DNA): TGTGCCAGCAGTTTTGGGCAGGGGTACACTGAAGCTTTCTTT. The encoded protein is CASSFGQGYTEAFF.

V and J are TRBV7-9 and TRBJ2-1; possibly TRBD1 or TRBD2 for D (5 bases each). The V end was cut by 5 bases, the J end by 8 bases, with 13 bases between. Germline values: CDR1 SEHNR, CDR2 FQNEAQ (reference sequence). The CDR3 runs 13 residues. The CDR3 nucleotides are TGTGCCAGCAGCGGGACGGTGGCGGATGAGCAGTTCTTC. This codes for CASSGTVADEQFF.

This chain links TRBV2 with TRBJ2-5, with TRBD1 matching 8 bases. The germline V gene has CDR1 SNHLY and CDR2 FYNNEI. The junction had 3 bases not matched to a gene; V was cut back by 6 bases and J by 3 bases. There are 13 residues in the CDR3. The CDR3 DNA sequence: TGTGCCAGCAGGGCGGACAGGGAAGAGACCCAGTACTTC. Translated: CASRADREETQYF.

The chain recombines TRBV14 with TRBJ1-4; a weak D match, TRBD1 (6 bases). The CDR3 runs 17 residues. Looked up from germline, CDR1 is SGHDN and CDR2 is FVKESK. V lost 4 bases to trimming and J lost 0 bases, with 15 bases between them. The CDR3 sequence is CASSRFTGWATNEKLFF. The CDR3 region has the DNA TGTGCCAGCAGCCGATTTACAGGGTGGGCAACTAATGAAAAACTGTTTTTT.

The J gene is TRBJ1-1, the V gene TRBV28, with 7 bases lining up with TRBD1. The CDR3 length is 14 residues. Germline CDR1 and CDR2: MDHEN and SYDVKM. V gave up 3 bases and J gave up 11 bases; unmatched junction bases: 12. CDR3 nucleotides: TGTGCCAGCAGTTTCCGTAGACAGGGCCAGGTGGCTTTCTTT. Its protein product is CASSFRRQGQVAFF.

This chain links TRBV19 with TRBJ1-5; a weak D match, TRBD1 (6 bases). Trimming took off 7 bases at V and 4 bases at J, with 14 bases between the two ends. The germline gives CDR1 LNHDA, CDR2 SQIVND (reference sequence). The CDR3 sequence is 14 residues long. CDR3 protein: CASNDGQPNQPQHF. The CDR3 nucleotides are TGTGCCAGTAATGACGGACAGCCAAATCAGCCCCAGCATTTT.

V and J are TRBV2 and TRBJ2-7; 8 positions match TRBD1. CDR3 length equals 15 residues. Germline V gene data show CDR1 as SNHLY and CDR2 as FYNNEI. V shed 1 base and J 1 base; nucleotides not matched to a gene: 3. The CDR3 bases are TGTGCCAGCAGTGAAGGAGGACAGGGTTCCTACGAGCAGTACTTC. Residues: CASSEGGQGSYEQYF.

The chain joins TRBV7-8 to TRBJ2-3; no clear D. CDR3 length: 14 residues. The germline gives CDR1 SGHVS, CDR2 FQNEAQ. The V end was cut by 5 bases, the J end by 6 bases, with 15 bases between. The CDR3 bases are TGTGCCAGCAGCCATTGGACCGCTACTGATACGCAGTATTTT. Translating it yields CASSHWTATDTQYF.

This chain uses TRBV7-8 with TRBJ1-5, with D unresolved. Trimming shortened V by 0 bases and J by 8 bases, and 8 bases separated the two germline ends. The CDR3 length is 13 residues. Per the germline V gene, CDR1 is SGHVS and CDR2 is FQNEAQ. The CDR3 protein is CASSLAENKPQHF. The DNA of the CDR3 is TGTGCCAGCAGCTTAGCGGAGAATAAGCCCCAGCATTTT.

The V gene is TRBV5-4, the J gene TRBJ2-5; 11 bases match TRBD2. Germline CDR1 reads SGHNT; CDR2 reads YYREEE (reference sequence). V was pared by 4 bases and J by 5 bases, with 7 bases of the junction left unmatched. The CDR3 length is 15 residues. The CDR3: CASSPKTSGVETQYF. For the CDR3, the DNA is TGTGCCAGCAGCCCCAAGACTAGCGGGGTTGAGACCCAGTACTTC.

The J gene is TRBJ2-7, the V gene TRBV7-6; TRBD1 aligns across 9 bases. From germline, CDR1 is SGHVS and CDR2 FNYEAQ. The CDR3 extends over 16 amino acids. The V and J ends lost 6 bases and 1 base, in that order; junction bases with no gene match: 10. The CDR3, as DNA: TGTGCCAGCAGTCCTCCAGCGGGGACAGGGTCCTACGAGCAGTACTTC. As protein: CASSPPAGTGSYEQYF.

This chain connects TRBV10-3 to TRBJ2-4; 7 positions match TRBD1. V dropped 0 bases and J dropped 2; count of bases not matched to a gene: 13. This CDR3 region has 19 residues. Germline V gene data show CDR1 as ENHRY and CDR2 as SYGVKD. CDR3 nucleotides: TGTGCCATCAGTGAGTCGAGAGGGGTAGGGGGCGCATCCAAAAACATTCAGTACTTC. Amino acid sequence: CAISESRGVGGASKNIQYF.

J is TRBJ2-3 and V is TRBV11-2; D is uncertain. Germline CDR1 and CDR2: SGHAT and FQNNGV. This CDR3 has 13 residues. Between the trimmed V and J ends, which lost 3 bases and 1 base, there was a span of 5 bases. CDR3 nucleotides: TGTGCCAGCAGCTTGGCGGGCACAGATACGCAGTATTTT. As protein: CASSLAGTDTQYF.

The chain combines TRBV5-6 with TRBJ1-1; the D gene is possibly TRBD1 (5 bases). Germline V gene lookup returns CDR1 SGHDT and CDR2 YYEEEE. V was trimmed by 1 base and J by 4 bases, leaving 14 bases between them. The length of the CDR3 is 15 residues. The CDR3 coding sequence is TGTGCCAGCAGCTTGCAGGGTAGAAGGGTCACTGAAGCTTTCTTT. It codes for CASSLQGRRVTEAFF.